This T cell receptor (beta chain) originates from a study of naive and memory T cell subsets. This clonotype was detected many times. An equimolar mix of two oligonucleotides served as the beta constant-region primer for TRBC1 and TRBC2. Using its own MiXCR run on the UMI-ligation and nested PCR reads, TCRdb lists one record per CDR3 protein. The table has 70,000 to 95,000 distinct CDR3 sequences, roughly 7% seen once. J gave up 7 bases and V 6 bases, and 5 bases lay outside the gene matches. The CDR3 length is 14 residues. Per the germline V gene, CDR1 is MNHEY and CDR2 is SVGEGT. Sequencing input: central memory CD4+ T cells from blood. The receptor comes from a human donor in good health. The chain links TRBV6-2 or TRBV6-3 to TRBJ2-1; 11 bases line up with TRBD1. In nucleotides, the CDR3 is TGTGCCAGCAGGGGACAGGGGGATTGGAATGAGCAGTTCTTC. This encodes CASRGQGDWNEQFF.